The following is a T cell receptor beta chain sequence with its context. The data are from a study of shared clonotypes between healthy human individuals. Produced via immunoSEQ multiplex PCR; TCRdb's table is partial and in-frame only. The profile covers 2 million to 2.5 million clones, with roughly 93% appearing a single time and 0.36% taken by the ten largest. CDR3 size: 14 residues. With V trimmed by 9 bases and J by 1 base, 2 bases remained unmatched. Germline CDR1 MNHNS, CDR2 SASEGT. The receptor was isolated from a man in his late teens or twenties in good health. Some clones in this sample may be carry-over from other donors' samples. J is TRBJ2-2 and V is TRBV6-1, with 10 bases fitting TRBD2. The sequenced material came from naive CD4+ T cells from PBMCs. This sample's subset: CD45RA+ positively selected. CDR3 nucleotide sequence: TGTGCCAGTCAGCGGGAGGGGAACACCGGGGAGCTGTTTTTT. This encodes CASQREGNTGELFF.